The rows below give T cell receptor beta chains drawn from one sample of a study of blood T cell repertoires in COVID-19. TCRdb keeps only in-frame clones here, not all; method: immunoSEQ multiplex PCR. The profile shows approximately 130,000 clones, around 82% of them singletons. Specimen: peripheral blood. These TCRs come from a man older than 75 with active or convalescent COVID-19. Both conserved end residues are part of each CDR3. The order of the fields is D gene, J gene, clone size, V gene, CDR3 DNA, CDR3 protein. A D gene is named only where the DNA matches it firmly. For some rows the clone size is stated as once, few or many, or as a class when expanded; others skip it.

.,TRBJ1-6,.,TRBV7-2,TGTGCCAGCAGCGCCTGGTGGGACACACTTAATTCACCCCTCCACTTT,CASSAWWDTLNSPLHF
.,TRBJ2-2,.,TRBV7-8,TGTGCCAGCAGCTTACTCGGGAACACCGGGGAGCTGTTTTTT,CASSLLGNTGELFF
.,TRBJ2-2,.,TRBV18,TGTGCCAGCTCACCAGTCGAACAGGGAAGATTCCGGGAGCTGTTTTTT,CASSPVEQGRFRELFF
TRBD1,TRBJ1-2,.,TRBV2,TGTGCCAGCAGTGAACATTCGGGACAGGGGGGCTTC,CASSEHSGQGGF
.,TRBJ1-6,.,TRBV19,TGTGCCAGTAGTATAGCAGCCTTCGGGGAAAACTCACCCCTCCACTTT,CASSIAAFGENSPLHF
TRBD1,TRBJ2-1,.,TRBV6-5,TGTGCCAGCAGTTACTTTGCAGGGGGCGGAAATGAGCAGTTCTTC,CASSYFAGGGNEQFF
.,TRBJ2-1,.,TRBV4-3,TGCGCCAGCAGCCAAGATCTGAGCTACAATGAGCAGTTCTTC,CASSQDLSYNEQFF
.,TRBJ1-5,.,TRBV7-8,TGTGCCAGCAGCCCCGGCCTGGGGGCCGGTCAGCCCCAGCATTTT,CASSPGLGAGQPQHF
TRBD1,TRBJ2-7,.,TRBV9,TGTGCCAGCAGCGGGACAGGGAACTCCTACGAGCAGTACTTC,CASSGTGNSYEQYF
TRBD1,TRBJ1-2,.,TRBV4-3,TGCGCCAGCAGCCAAGGTGTGACAGGGGTTTGGAATGGCTACACCTTC,CASSQGVTGVWNGYTF
.,TRBJ1-5,once,TRBV24-1,TGTGCCACCAGTGATTTACAACAAGTGGAGGAGCCCCAGCATTTT,CATSDLQQVEEPQHF
TRBD1,TRBJ2-2,.,TRBV6-5,TGTGCCAGCAGCCCCGGGACAGGTGGCACCGGGGAGCTGTTTTTT,CASSPGTGGTGELFF
.,TRBJ1-4,.,TRBV21-1,TGTGCCAGCTCGGAGGGAGGGTCGCTCTTT,CASSEGGSLF
TRBD1,TRBJ1-5,few,TRBV28,TGTGCCAGCAGTTTTGGGACAGGGAATCAGCCCCAGCATTTT,CASSFGTGNQPQHF
TRBD2,TRBJ2-2,.,TRBV10-3,TGTGCCATCAGTCCGGGCGGGGGTTTAGGCGGGGAGCTGTTTTTT,CAISPGGGLGGELFF
.,TRBJ1-2,.,TRBV7-3,TGTGCCAGCAGCTTAACTGGTCAGGACTATGGCTACACCTTC,CASSLTGQDYGYTF
.,TRBJ1-2,.,TRBV6-5,TGTGCCAGCAGTTCCAGACCAGGGAATTATTATGGCTACACCTTC,CASSSRPGNYYGYTF
.,TRBJ2-1,.,TRBV6-1,TGTGCCAGCAGTGAAGCGCTGACAGGTACCAATGAGCAGTTCTTC,CASSEALTGTNEQFF
.,TRBJ2-1,.,TRBV3-1/TRBV3-2,TGTGCCAGCAGCCCGGGACACTACAATGAGCAGTTCTTC,CASSPGHYNEQFF
TRBD1,TRBJ1-4,.,TRBV28,TGTGCCAGCAGTTCCGACAGGGGGCGAGGAGCTAATGAAAAACTGTTTTTT,CASSSDRGRGANEKLFF
.,TRBJ2-5,once,TRBV6-2/TRBV6-3,TGTGCCAGCAGTCAGGGTGTTGGGACCCAGTACTTC,CASSQGVGTQYF
TRBD1,TRBJ2-5,.,TRBV7-7,TGTGCTAGCAGCCCCAGGGCTACAGGGGTAGAGACCCAGTACTTC,CASSPRATGVETQYF
TRBD1,TRBJ2-2,.,TRBV5-1,TGCGCCAGCGACCCTTTGGGACAGGGGGCGACCGGGGAGCTGTTTTTT,CASDPLGQGATGELFF
TRBD2,TRBJ2-1,few,TRBV7-2,TGTGCCAGCAGCATACTCCTTAGCGGGGGAACCAATGAGCAGTTCTTC,CASSILLSGGTNEQFF
.,TRBJ1-2,.,TRBV19,TGTGCCAGTAGCCCAGACAGTTACTATGGCTACACCTTC,CASSPDSYYGYTF
.,TRBJ1-6,.,TRBV6-4,TGTGCCAGCAGTGACTTAGTTTGGGGCTCACCCCTCCACTTT,CASSDLVWGSPLHF
.,TRBJ1-2,.,TRBV30,TGTGCCGGGGGACCGGAGCCCGGAAGACATGGCTACACCTTC,CAGGPEPGRHGYTF
.,TRBJ2-7,few,TRBV2,TGTGCCAGCAGTGAAGCTAAGTGGAGCGAACCCTACGAGCAGTACTTC,CASSEAKWSEPYEQYF
.,TRBJ1-6,.,TRBV6-5,TGTGCCAGCAGTTACGTGGGGGCGGGTAATTCACCCCTCCACTTT,CASSYVGAGNSPLHF
TRBD1,TRBJ1-2,.,TRBV9,TGTGCCAGCAGCGTAGGGGTAGGGGGCGGCTATGGCTACACCTTC,CASSVGVGGGYGYTF
.,TRBJ2-1,.,TRBV5-1,TGCGCCAGCAGCTTGGCCGGTTCCGAATGGAATGAGCAGTTCTTC,CASSLAGSEWNEQFF
TRBD1,TRBJ2-6,.,TRBV5-8,TGTGCCAGCAGCTCCCGGGACAGCTCTGGGGCCAACGTCCTGACTTTC,CASSSRDSSGANVLTF
.,TRBJ1-1,.,TRBV19,TGTGCCATTTCACAGCCTCAGGGCACTGAAGCTTTCTTT,CAISQPQGTEAFF
.,TRBJ1-5,.,TRBV3-1/TRBV3-2,TGTGCCAGCAGTCACAGGGAACTAAATCAGCCCCAGCATTTT,CASSHRELNQPQHF
TRBD1,TRBJ1-1,.,TRBV7-9,TGTGCCAGCAGCTTAACATATGCCGGGACAGGACGCTTAGTAACTGAAGCTTTCTTT,CASSLTYAGTGRLVTEAFF
TRBD1,TRBJ2-6,.,TRBV6-5,TGTGCCAGCAGTAAGGACAGGGTCGGGGCCAACGTCCTGACTTTC,CASSKDRVGANVLTF
TRBD1,TRBJ1-4,once,TRBV2,TGTGCCACGGGACAGGGACATGAAAAACTGTTTTTT,CATGQGHEKLFF